These T cell receptor beta chains were read from a single sample in a study of T cell responses to AZD1222 COVID-19 vaccine. This table comes from immunoSEQ multiplex PCR, and its TCRdb copy is limited to in-frame clones, with some not included. This repertoire shows more than 95,000 clones, 80% to 90% found once; its top ten account for about 8.7%. The sequencing used peripheral blood, collected on day 0 of AZD1222 vaccination. The receptor set was obtained from an adult in good health. CDR3s include the opening cysteine and the closing phenylalanine or tryptophan.

cdr3_aa: CASSMSEAKNIQYF; j_call: TRBJ2-4; v_call: TRBV19
cdr3_aa: CASSPGPQSSYNEQFF; j_call: TRBJ2-1; v_call: TRBV5-4
cdr3_aa: CASSPSEGTRVEGYTF; j_call: TRBJ1-2; v_call: TRBV18
cdr3_aa: CASSSPGGTYEQYF; j_call: TRBJ2-7; v_call: TRBV7-2
cdr3_aa: CASSSPTRLIENEQFF; j_call: TRBJ2-1; v_call: TRBV13
cdr3_aa: CASSLAQSGPDTQYF; j_call: TRBJ2-3; v_call: TRBV4-1
cdr3_aa: CASSLEGTEGYSGANVLTF; j_call: TRBJ2-6; v_call: TRBV5-1
cdr3_aa: CIASEQYF; j_call: TRBJ2-7; v_call: TRBV29-1
cdr3_aa: CASSLWPSGSPGNTIYF; j_call: TRBJ1-3; v_call: TRBV28
cdr3_aa: CASSHGKGQGKTGELFF; j_call: TRBJ2-2; v_call: TRBV4-2